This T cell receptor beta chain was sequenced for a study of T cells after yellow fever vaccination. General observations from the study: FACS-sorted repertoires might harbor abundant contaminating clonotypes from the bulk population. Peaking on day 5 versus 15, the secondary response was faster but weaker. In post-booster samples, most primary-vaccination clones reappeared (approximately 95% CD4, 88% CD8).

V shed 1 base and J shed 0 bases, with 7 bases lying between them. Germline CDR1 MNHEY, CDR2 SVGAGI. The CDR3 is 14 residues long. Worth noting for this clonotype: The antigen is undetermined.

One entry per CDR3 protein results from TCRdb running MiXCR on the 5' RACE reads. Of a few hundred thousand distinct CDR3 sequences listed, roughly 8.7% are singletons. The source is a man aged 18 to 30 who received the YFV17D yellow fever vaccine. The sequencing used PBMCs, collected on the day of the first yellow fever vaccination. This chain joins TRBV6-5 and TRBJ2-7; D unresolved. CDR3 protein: CASSYLSDSYEQYF. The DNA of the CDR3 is TGTGCCAGCAGTTACTTGTCAGACTCCTACGAGCAGTACTTC.